This T cell receptor (beta chain) was identified in a study of blood T cell repertoires in COVID-19. Whole-study context: Material from acute and convalescent COVID-19 was sourced from the United States, Italy and Spain. T cells, B-cell-depleted T cells, or PBMCs provided the cDNA or gDNA that served as material.

Libraries were prepared by immunoSEQ multiplex PCR; TCRdb keeps only in-frame clonotypes and omits some of them. The sample has a few hundred thousand clones, roughly 86% seen once. The CDR3 is made up of 15 amino acids. V dropped 4 bases and J dropped 3; count of bases not matched to a gene: 7. CDR1 and CDR2 from the germline V gene are SGHDT and YYEEEE. The source is a human donor in a cohort sampled during active COVID-19. The chain combines TRBV5-6 with TRBJ1-2; 9 nucleotides match TRBD1. The sample consisted of peripheral blood. DNA for the CDR3: TGTGCCAGCAGCCTACAGGGGGCGTGGGACTATGGCTACACCTTC. Translated, it gives CASSLQGAWDYGYTF.